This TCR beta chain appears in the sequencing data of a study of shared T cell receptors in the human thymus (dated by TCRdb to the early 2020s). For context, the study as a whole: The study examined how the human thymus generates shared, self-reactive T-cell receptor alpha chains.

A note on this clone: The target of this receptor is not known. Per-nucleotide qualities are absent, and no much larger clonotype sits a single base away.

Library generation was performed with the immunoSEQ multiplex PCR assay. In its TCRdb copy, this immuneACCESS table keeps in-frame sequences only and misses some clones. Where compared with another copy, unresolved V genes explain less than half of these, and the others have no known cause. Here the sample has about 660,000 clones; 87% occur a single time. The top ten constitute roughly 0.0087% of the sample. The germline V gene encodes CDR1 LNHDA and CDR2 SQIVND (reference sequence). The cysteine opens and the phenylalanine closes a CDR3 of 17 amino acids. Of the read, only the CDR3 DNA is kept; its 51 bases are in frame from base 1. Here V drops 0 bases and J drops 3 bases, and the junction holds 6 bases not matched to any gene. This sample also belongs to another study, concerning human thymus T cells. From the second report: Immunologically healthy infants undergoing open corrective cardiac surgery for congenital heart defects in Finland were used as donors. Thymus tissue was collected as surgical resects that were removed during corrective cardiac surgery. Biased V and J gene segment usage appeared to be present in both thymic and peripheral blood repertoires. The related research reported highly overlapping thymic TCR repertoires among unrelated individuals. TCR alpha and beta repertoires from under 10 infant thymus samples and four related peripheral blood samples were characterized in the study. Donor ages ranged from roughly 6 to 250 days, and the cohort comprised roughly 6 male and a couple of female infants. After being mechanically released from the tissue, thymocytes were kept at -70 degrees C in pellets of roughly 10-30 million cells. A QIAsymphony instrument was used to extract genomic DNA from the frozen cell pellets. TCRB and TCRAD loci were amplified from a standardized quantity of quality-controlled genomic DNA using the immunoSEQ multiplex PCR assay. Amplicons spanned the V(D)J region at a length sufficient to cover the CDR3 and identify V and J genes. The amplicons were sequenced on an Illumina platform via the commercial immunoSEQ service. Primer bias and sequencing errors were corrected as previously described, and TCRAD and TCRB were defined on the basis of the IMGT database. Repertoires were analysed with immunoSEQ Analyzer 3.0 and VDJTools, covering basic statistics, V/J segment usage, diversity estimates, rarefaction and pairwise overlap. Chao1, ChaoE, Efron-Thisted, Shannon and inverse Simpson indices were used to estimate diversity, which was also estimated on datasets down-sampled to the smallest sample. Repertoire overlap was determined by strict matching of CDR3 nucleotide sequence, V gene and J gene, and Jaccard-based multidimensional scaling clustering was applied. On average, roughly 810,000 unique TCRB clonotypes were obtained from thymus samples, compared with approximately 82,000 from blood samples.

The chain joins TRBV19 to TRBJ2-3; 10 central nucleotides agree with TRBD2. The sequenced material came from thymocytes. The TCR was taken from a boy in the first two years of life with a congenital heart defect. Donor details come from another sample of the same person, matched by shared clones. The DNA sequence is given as TGTGCCAGTAGTATAGATCAGCGGGGGGGCCCGACAGATACGCAGTATTTT. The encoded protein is CASSIDQRGGPTDTQYF. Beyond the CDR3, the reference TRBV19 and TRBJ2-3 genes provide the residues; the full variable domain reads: DGGITQSPKYLFRKEGQNVTLSCEQNLNHDAMYWYRQDPGQGLRLIYYSQIVNDFQKGDIAEGYSVSREKKESFPLTVTSAQKNPTAFYLCASSIDQRGGPTDTQYFGPGTRLTVL.